This T cell receptor (beta chain) was sequenced during a study of pediatric ulcerative colitis. Whole-study findings and limits: Two rectal clonotypes were found only in ulcerative colitis patients, all of them. Compared with controls, ulcerative colitis showed greater blood-rectum clone sharing. Substantially fewer templates came from a couple of patients' blood samples.

As to this clone: Its matching antigen is unknown. The identical CDR3 is also encoded by other nucleotide sequences in the sample.

Each sample received Survey-level depth of up to 500,000 reads. Here immunoSEQ multiplex PCR was the method, and the copy in TCRdb shows in-frame clones only, minus some. In the table there are 30,000 to 40,000 clones, over 70% of which are singletons. One to two pinch biopsies were taken from the rectum during colonoscopy. Trimming pared 2 bases from V and 8 bases from J, leaving 12 bases between. CDR1 and CDR2 (germline): KGHSH, LQKENI. The CDR3 loop spans 13 amino acids. The TCR originated in a boy between 5 and 17 years old with severe ulcerative colitis. J is TRBJ1-2 and V is TRBV18; D is unclear. Sequenced material: gut tissue. CDR3 loop: CASSPSDTRGYTF. CDR3 bases: TGTGCCAGCTCACCATCAGACACGAGGGGCTACACCTTC.